One sample yielded the 27 T cell receptor beta chains listed below, sequenced in a study of PD-L1 blockade in urothelial cancer. The method was immunoSEQ multiplex PCR; TCRdb's version includes in-frame clones alone and lacks a portion of them. The sample holds around 100,000 clones, about 85% seen once. The sequencing used PBMCs, collected around atezolizumab (anti-PD-L1) treatment. All receptors come from a man aged 50 to 59 with urothelial cancer.

The V call is TRBV5-1, the J call TRBJ2-5; TRBD2 agrees at 10 bases. J gave up 5 bases and V 1 base, and 5 bases lay outside the gene matches. The length of the CDR3 is 15 residues. Looked up from germline, CDR1 is SGHRS and CDR2 is YFSETQ. The CDR3 is CASSLPQTSGETQYF. DNA of the CDR3: TGCGCCAGCAGCTTGCCCCAGACTAGCGGGGAGACCCAGTACTTC.

The rearrangement links TRBV4-1 to TRBJ2-7, with 8 bases fitting TRBD2. This CDR3 has 16 amino acids. The V and J ends lost 1 base and 0 bases, in that order; junction bases with no gene match: 5. Looked up from germline, CDR1 is MGHRA and CDR2 is YSYEKL. CDR3 sequence (DNA): TGCGCCAGCAGCCAAGTTGCGGGAGGTAACTCCTACGAGCAGTACTTC. Protein sequence: CASSQVAGGNSYEQYF.

The J gene is TRBJ2-1, the V gene TRBV7-2, with 9 bases that match TRBD1. Looked up from germline, CDR1 is SGHTA and CDR2 is FQGNSA. This CDR3 is 14 amino acids long. The V and J ends lost 5 bases and 2 bases, in that order; junction bases with no gene match: 1. The CDR3 DNA sequence: TGTGCCAGCAGCCGGGACAGGGCCTACAATGAGCAGTTCTTC. The encoded protein is CASSRDRAYNEQFF.

The chain links TRBV6-5 to TRBJ1-4; TRBD1 aligns across 8 bases. The germline CDR1 and CDR2 sequences are MNHEY and SVGAGI. This CDR3 has 15 residues. With 6 bases clipped from V and 10 bases from J, the junction kept 13 bases outside the gene matches. The CDR3 reads CASRPRGTGSGKLFF. As DNA, the CDR3 is TGTGCCAGCAGGCCCCGCGGGACAGGTTCTGGAAAACTGTTTTTT.

The chain links TRBV28 to TRBJ2-3, with a tentative D call TRBD2 (6 bases). The germline V gene has CDR1 MDHEN and CDR2 SYDVKM. Between the trimmed V and J ends, which lost 8 bases and 3 bases, there was a span of 12 bases. This CDR3 is built from 13 residues. DNA for the CDR3: TGTGCCAGCGCGACTAGTGGTACAGATACGCAGTATTTT. Protein product: CASATSGTDTQYF.

The chain is built from TRBV5-1 and TRBJ1-1, with a tentative D call TRBD1 (5 bases). V shed 4 bases and J shed 0 bases, with 16 bases lying between them. Per the germline V gene, CDR1 is SGHRS and CDR2 is YFSETQ. The CDR3 covers 16 residues. The CDR3 DNA reads TGCGCCAGCAGCGGGGGGGTCAGCGGGTTGAACACTGAAGCTTTCTTT. As protein: CASSGGVSGLNTEAFF.

This chain joins TRBV7-3 and TRBJ2-1; D not certain. Germline V gene data show CDR1 as SGHTA and CDR2 as FQGTGA. The CDR3 extends over 15 amino acids. Deletions cut 5 bases from V and 0 bases from J, with 11 bases between. CDR3 bases: TGTGCCAGCAGCGCGACGCGGAGCTCCTACAATGAGCAGTTCTTC. This encodes CASSATRSSYNEQFF.

The J gene is TRBJ2-3, the V gene TRBV5-1, with TRBD1 identical over 8 bases. Trimming removed 3 bases from V and 0 bases from J; junction bases left unmatched: 3. Germline V gene lookup returns CDR1 SGHRS and CDR2 YFSETQ. The CDR3 is made up of 15 amino acids. CDR3 bases: TGCGCCAGCAGCTACGGGACAGGCAGCACAGATACGCAGTATTTT. Translation: CASSYGTGSTDTQYF.

V usage is TRBV5-5 and J usage is TRBJ2-7; D perhaps matches TRBD2 (5 bases). The length of the CDR3 is 15 residues. Germline V lookup: CDR1 SGHKS, CDR2 YYEKEE (reference sequence). Trimming removed 4 bases from V and 0 bases from J, with 14 bases in between. The CDR3 reads CASSPREWVSYEQYF. DNA for the CDR3: TGTGCCAGCAGCCCTCGGGAATGGGTCTCCTACGAGCAGTACTTC.

This chain links TRBV7-9 with TRBJ2-3; the D gene is possibly TRBD2 (5 bases). This CDR3 is 14 amino acids long. Germline CDR1 and CDR2: SEHNR and FQNEAQ (reference sequence). The V gene lost 3 bases and the J gene lost 1 base, with 8 bases spanning the gap. The CDR3 DNA reads TGTGCCAGCAGCTTTCGAGCGGGCACAGATACGCAGTATTTT. Its translation: CASSFRAGTDTQYF.

V usage is TRBV2 and J usage is TRBJ1-5; possibly TRBD1 for D (5 bases). The V gene's germline CDR1 is SNHLY and CDR2 FYNNEI. This CDR3 is built from 13 residues. Between the trimmed V and J ends, which lost 6 bases and 4 bases, there was a span of 10 bases. As DNA, the CDR3 is TGTGCCAGCAGGTTGACAGAGAATCAGCCCCAGCATTTT. The encoded protein is CASRLTENQPQHF.

In its sample, this clone was seen a few times. This rearrangement joins TRBV19 to TRBJ1-5; D uncertain. In germline, CDR1 is LNHDA, CDR2 SQIVND (reference sequence). There are 15 residues in the CDR3. Deletions cut 7 bases from V and 1 base from J, with 14 bases between. As DNA, the CDR3 is TGTGCCAGTATCTCCGGAGGCTTAAGCAATCAGCCCCAGCATTTT. Its translation is CASISGGLSNQPQHF.

CDR3 nucleotide sequence: TGTGCCAGCTCACCACGGATTAGCGGGAGTAGGGATGAGCAGTTCTTC. The encoded protein is CASSPRISGSRDEQFF. This chain joins TRBV18 and TRBJ2-1; 9 bases align to TRBD2. Trimming removed 1 base from V and 8 bases from J; junction bases left unmatched: 9. This CDR3 has 16 residues. CDR1 is KGHSH and CDR2 is LQKENI in the germline V gene. The variable domain in full, with the rest retrieved from reference TRBV18 and TRBJ2-1, is NAGVMQNPRHLVRRRGQEARLRCSPMKGHSHVYWYRQLPEEGLKFMVYLQKENIIDESGMPKERFSAEFPKEGPSILRIQQVVRGDSAAYFCASSPRISGSRDEQFFGPGTRLTVL.

The CDR3 region has the DNA TGTGCCAGCAGCTTAGCGAGGCGCGCGAGGGCAGATACGCAGTATTTT. Encoded protein: CASSLARRARADTQYF. The chain couples TRBV13 to TRBJ2-3; D is possibly TRBD2 (5 bases). Trimming stripped 1 base from V and 4 bases from J, with 15 bases between. CDR3 length: 16 amino acids. Per germline, CDR1 PRHDT and CDR2 FYEKMQ (reference sequence).

The V gene is TRBV19, the J gene TRBJ2-5; 10 nucleotides line up with TRBD2. The CDR3 consists of 14 residues. Germline CDR1 and CDR2: LNHDA and SQIVND (reference sequence). The V and J ends lost 7 bases and 5 bases, in that order; junction bases with no gene match: 7. The CDR3 DNA is TGTGCCAGTAACAGCGGGAGGGCCGGGGAGACCCAGTACTTC. It translates to CASNSGRAGETQYF.

The chain combines TRBV30 with TRBJ1-4; D might be TRBD1 (5 bases). In germline, CDR1 is GTSNPN, CDR2 SVGIG (reference sequence). Trimming pared 1 base from V and 6 bases from J, leaving 9 bases between. This CDR3 spans 13 amino acids. CDR3 amino acids: CAWSEGRDEKLFF. As DNA, the CDR3 is TGTGCCTGGAGTGAGGGCAGGGATGAAAAACTGTTTTTT. Full variable domain (remainder filled in from reference TRBV30 and TRBJ1-4): SQTIHQWPATLVQPVGSPLSLECTVEGTSNPNLYWYRQAAGRGLQLLFYSVGIGQISSEVPQNLSASRPQDRQFILSSKKLLLSDSGFYLCAWSEGRDEKLFFGSGTQLSVL.

The rearrangement joins TRBV28 to TRBJ2-7, with 7 bases that match TRBD2. The CDR3 totals 14 residues. J gave up 2 bases and V 5 bases, and 6 bases lay outside the gene matches. Germline loops: CDR1 MDHEN, CDR2 SYDVKM. The CDR3 DNA follows: TGTGCCAGCAGTCCTACTAGCGAAACCTACGAGCAGTACTTC. Amino acids: CASSPTSETYEQYF.

This chain connects TRBV10-3 to TRBJ2-1; TRBD1 matches 9 bases. Germline V gene data show CDR1 as ENHRY and CDR2 as SYGVKD. The CDR3 spans 13 residues. With V trimmed by 10 bases and J by 1 base, 2 bases remained unmatched. The CDR3, as DNA: TGTGCCACCGGGACAGGGTCCTACAATGAGCAGTTCTTC. Encoded protein: CATGTGSYNEQFF.

This clone has just one count. The chain employs TRBV7-9 and TRBJ2-7; a weak D match, TRBD2 (6 bases). V was shortened by 4 bases and J by 4 bases, with 20 bases between the two germline ends. Per germline, CDR1 SEHNR and CDR2 FQNEAQ (reference sequence). This CDR3 has 16 residues. The CDR3 sequence is CASSSGNSGKSYEQYF. The CDR3 DNA reads as TGTGCCAGCAGCTCGGGAAATAGCGGTAAAAGTTACGAGCAGTACTTC.

This clone was seen only once. The chain links TRBV5-1 to TRBJ2-1; no clear D. Trimming took 2 bases from V and 7 from J, leaving 13 bases between them. The CDR3 sequence is 14 residues long. In germline, CDR1 is SGHRS, CDR2 YFSETQ. The CDR3 here is CASSLGARENEQFF. CDR3 in DNA: TGCGCCAGCAGCTTAGGAGCGCGCGAGAATGAGCAGTTCTTC.

The rearrangement joins TRBV6-1 to TRBJ2-5, with D unclear. Trimming took off 6 bases at V and 5 bases at J, with 7 bases between the two ends. Germline CDR1 reads MNHNS; CDR2 reads SASEGT. The CDR3 is made up of 11 amino acids. In DNA form, the CDR3 reads TGTGCCAGCAGGTCCGTGGAGACCCAGTACTTC. It yields the protein CASRSVETQYF.

This clone was detected a few times. V gene TRBV5-4 combines with J gene TRBJ2-1; D gene uncertain. The germline gives CDR1 SGHNT, CDR2 YYREEE (reference sequence). Trimming pared 5 bases from V and 7 bases from J, leaving 16 bases between. The CDR3 is made up of 14 amino acids. The CDR3 spells CASSLPLGVNEQFF. The CDR3 DNA follows: TGTGCCAGCAGTCTCCCCTTAGGAGTTAATGAGCAGTTCTTC.

This clone was picked up one time. V is TRBV5-5 and J is TRBJ2-2; D is perhaps TRBD1 (6 bases). The germline V gene encodes CDR1 SGHKS and CDR2 YYEKEE (reference sequence). This CDR3 is 15 amino acids long. Deletions cut 3 bases from V and 0 bases from J, with 9 bases between. DNA for the CDR3: TGTGCCAGCAGCTATAGGACAGCGAACACCGGGGAGCTGTTTTTT. Protein sequence: CASSYRTANTGELFF.

The rearrangement links TRBV7-8 to TRBJ1-2; 7 bases are a match to TRBD1. CDR1 SGHVS and CDR2 FQNEAQ come from the germline V gene. CDR3 size: 16 residues. The junction had 10 bases not matched to a gene; V was cut back by 4 bases and J by 2 bases. For the CDR3, the DNA is TGTGCCAGCAGCTCTTTTTCCGGGACAGCCAACTATGGCTACACCTTC. Translated: CASSSFSGTANYGYTF.

The gene calls are TRBV27 and TRBJ2-1; TRBD2 agrees at 10 bases. This CDR3 spans 13 amino acids. Trimming removed 6 bases from V and 10 bases from J; junction bases left unmatched: 6. CDR1 and CDR2 from the germline V gene are MNHEY and SMNVEV (reference sequence). CDR3 bases: TGTGCCAGCAGGCTAGCGGGAGCCAACGAGCAGTTCTTC. Protein: CASRLAGANEQFF.

This clone was found once. The genes are TRBV19 and TRBJ2-5, with 10 positions matching TRBD1. V trimming: 10 bases; J trimming: 1 base; junction bases outside the gene matches: 6. Germline V CDR1 and CDR2: LNHDA, SQIVND (reference sequence). The CDR3 contains 14 residues. This chain's CDR3 is CATHRDRGQETQYF. CDR3 in DNA: TGTGCCACCCACCGGGACAGGGGCCAAGAGACCCAGTACTTC. Complete variable domain (other parts from reference TRBV19 and TRBJ2-5): DGGITQSPKYLFRKEGQNVTLSCEQNLNHDAMYWYRQDPGQGLRLIYYSQIVNDFQKGDIAEGYSVSREKKESFPLTVTSAQKNPTAFYLCATHRDRGQETQYFGPGTRLLVL.

The genes are TRBV30 and TRBJ2-7, with 11 bases lining up with TRBD2. J was trimmed by 3 bases and V by 2 bases; bases with no gene match: 6. Looked up from germline, CDR1 is GTSNPN and CDR2 is SVGIG (reference sequence). The CDR3 runs to 15 residues. The CDR3 bases are TGTGCCTGGAGTCTGGGGACTAGCGGAATCTACGAGCAGTACTTC. Protein product: CAWSLGTSGIYEQYF.